Included here is one TCR beta chain sequence, with context. As to treatment: preoperative locoregional IRX-2 cytokine immunotherapy. The CDR3 contains 15 residues. Trimming cost V 3 bases and J 9 bases, with 15 bases left between them. CDR1 is LNHNV and CDR2 is YYDKDF in the germline V gene (reference sequence). TCRdb keeps only in-frame clones here, not all; method: immunoSEQ multiplex PCR. The repertoire holds around 3,400 clones, with 75% to 85% as singletons. These data belong to a study of preoperative IRX-2 immunotherapy in early breast cancer. This clonotype originated in a human donor with breast cancer. The chain uses TRBV15 and TRBJ1-6, with a weak D call TRBD1 (6 bases). The sequences come from tumor tissue, collected after IRX-2 immunotherapy. CDR3 DNA: TGTGCCACCAGCAGTAGGGCAGGGGTCGGTTCACCCCTCCACTTT. It is translated as CATSSRAGVGSPLHF.